The rows below give T cell receptor beta chains drawn from one sample of a study of CD8+ T cells in alopecia areata. TCRdb's copy holds only in-frame clones and misses some; the assay was immunoSEQ multiplex PCR. This table has about 120,000 clones, about 50% appearing once. Sequencing was performed on CD4+ T cells sorted from blood, taken at week 4, from a patient treated with tofacitinib. These receptors were obtained from a human donor with alopecia areata. CDR3s include the opening cysteine and the closing phenylalanine or tryptophan. The order of the fields is J gene, clone size, D gene, V gene, CDR3 protein, CDR3 DNA. D genes are given only for firm matches. Rows may omit the clone size; those that give it use once, few, many or a size class.

TRBJ1-2	.	.	TRBV6-1	CASSEPGRAGSNYGYTF	TGTGCCAGCAGTGAGCCAGGCAGGGCAGGCTCCAACTATGGCTACACCTTC
TRBJ1-4	.	TRBD1	TRBV29-1	CSVEVPRPGQGGEKLFF	TGCAGCGTTGAAGTTCCGCGCCCGGGACAGGGGGGTGAAAAACTGTTTTTT
TRBJ2-3	few	.	TRBV9	CASSLSSGYTDTQYF	TGTGCCAGCAGCCTATCGAGCGGATACACAGATACGCAGTATTTT
TRBJ2-6	.	.	TRBV7-3	CASSPRDSGANVLTF	TGTGCCAGCAGCCCTCGTGACTCTGGGGCCAACGTCCTGACTTTC
TRBJ1-2	.	.	TRBV19	CASSVGANYGYTF	TGTGCCAGTAGTGTCGGGGCTAACTATGGCTACACCTTC
TRBJ2-7	.	.	TRBV10-3	CAIKSRSSYEQYF	TGTGCCATCAAGTCACGGAGCTCCTACGAGCAGTACTTC
TRBJ2-5	few	.	TRBV9	CASSPWTAPGTQYF	TGTGCCAGCAGCCCCTGGACTGCTCCTGGCACCCAGTACTTC
TRBJ1-1	few	.	TRBV5-6	CASSPDGVGAFF	TGTGCCAGCAGTCCTGACGGGGTTGGAGCTTTCTTT
TRBJ1-5	.	TRBD1	TRBV30	CAWSGRGSSNQPQHF	TGTGCCTGGAGTGGCAGGGGGAGCAGCAATCAGCCCCAGCATTTT
TRBJ1-2	.	.	TRBV9	CASSVDSWTYYGYTF	TGTGCCAGCAGCGTCGACAGCTGGACCTACTATGGCTACACCTTC
TRBJ2-5	medium-sized	.	TRBV5-1	CASSLGQETQYF	TGCGCCAGCAGCTTGGGGCAAGAGACCCAGTACTTC
TRBJ2-7	once	.	TRBV27	CASSPPYEQYF	TGTGCCAGCAGTCCCCCCTACGAGCAGTACTTC
TRBJ1-1	once	.	TRBV29-1	CSVEGNTEAFF	TGCAGCGTTGAAGGCAACACTGAAGCTTTCTTT
TRBJ2-3	few	TRBD2	TRBV29-1	CSVGLGADTQYF	TGCAGCGTGGGACTAGGGGCAGATACGCAGTATTTT
TRBJ2-3	.	TRBD2	TRBV11-2	CASSLRGGASEQYF	TGTGCCAGCAGCTTACGCGGGGGGGCGTCTGAGCAGTATTTT
TRBJ2-7	few	.	TRBV19	CASSILRGYEQYF	TGTGCCAGTAGTATCTTGCGAGGTTACGAGCAGTACTTC
TRBJ2-7	.	.	TRBV30	CAWSVTLGGEQYF	TGTGCCTGGAGTGTCACACTAGGGGGCGAGCAGTACTTC
TRBJ1-1	.	.	TRBV30	CASERAMSLGTEAFF	TGTGCCTCTGAAAGGGCAATGAGTTTAGGAACTGAAGCTTTCTTT
TRBJ2-1	.	.	TRBV9	CASTSVDFNNEQFF	TGTGCCAGCACCTCGGTAGATTTCAACAATGAGCAGTTCTTC
TRBJ1-1	few	.	TRBV30	CAWMRWGNTEAFF	TGTGCCTGGATGCGATGGGGGAACACTGAAGCTTTCTTT
TRBJ1-2	.	.	TRBV27	CASSPTRLESGYTF	TGTGCCAGCAGTCCCACCCGGTTGGAGTCTGGCTACACCTTC
TRBJ2-1	.	.	TRBV10-3	CAISGSGDRGEQFF	TGTGCCATCAGTGGTTCAGGGGATCGGGGTGAGCAGTTCTTC
TRBJ2-5	.	.	TRBV29-1	CSVELTRDTQYF	TGCAGCGTTGAACTTACTAGGGATACCCAGTACTTC
TRBJ2-1	few	TRBD1	TRBV23-1	CASSKGGQGGNEQFF	TGCGCCAGCTCTAAAGGGGGACAGGGAGGCAATGAGCAGTTCTTC
TRBJ1-3	.	.	TRBV30	CAWSVHGGSSGNTIYF	TGTGCCTGGAGTGTACACGGGGGATCCTCTGGAAACACCATATATTTT
TRBJ2-3	.	.	TRBV6-6	CASRNTDTQYF	TGTGCCAGCAGGAACACAGATACGCAGTATTTT
TRBJ2-4	.	TRBD1	TRBV5-1	CASSLAGTGENIQYF	TGCGCCAGCAGCTTGGCCGGGACAGGGGAAAACATTCAGTACTTC
TRBJ2-4	few	TRBD1	TRBV2	CASSTPGQSYIQYF	TGTGCCAGCAGTACGCCGGGACAGTCCTACATTCAGTACTTC
TRBJ1-1	few	.	TRBV15	CATSRDRIRTEAFF	TGTGCCACCAGCAGAGATCGGATCCGGACTGAAGCTTTCTTT
TRBJ1-2	.	TRBD1	TRBV13	CASSYDRGRGYTF	TGTGCCAGCAGCTACGACAGGGGGAGGGGCTACACCTTC
TRBJ2-2	few	TRBD1	TRBV15	CATSRAQGQGGTGELFF	TGTGCCACCAGCAGAGCACAGGGACAGGGGGGCACCGGGGAGCTGTTTTTT